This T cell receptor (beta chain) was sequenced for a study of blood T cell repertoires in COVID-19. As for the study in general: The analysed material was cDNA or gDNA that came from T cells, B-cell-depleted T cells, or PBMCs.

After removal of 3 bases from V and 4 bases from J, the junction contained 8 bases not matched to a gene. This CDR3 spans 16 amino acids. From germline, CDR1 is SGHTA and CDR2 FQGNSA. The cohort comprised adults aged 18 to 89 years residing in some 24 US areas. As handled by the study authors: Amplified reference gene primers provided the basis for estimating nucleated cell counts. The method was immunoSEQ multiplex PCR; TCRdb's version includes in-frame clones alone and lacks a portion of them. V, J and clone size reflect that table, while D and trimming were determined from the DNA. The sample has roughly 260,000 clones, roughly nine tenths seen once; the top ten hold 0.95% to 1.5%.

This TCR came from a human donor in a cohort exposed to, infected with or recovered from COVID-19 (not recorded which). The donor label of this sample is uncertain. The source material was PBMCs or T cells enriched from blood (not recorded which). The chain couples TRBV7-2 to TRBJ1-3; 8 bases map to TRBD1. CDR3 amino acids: CASSLDRVLGGNTIYF. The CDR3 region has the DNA TGTGCCAGCAGCTTGGACAGGGTTTTGGGAGGAAACACCATATATTTT.